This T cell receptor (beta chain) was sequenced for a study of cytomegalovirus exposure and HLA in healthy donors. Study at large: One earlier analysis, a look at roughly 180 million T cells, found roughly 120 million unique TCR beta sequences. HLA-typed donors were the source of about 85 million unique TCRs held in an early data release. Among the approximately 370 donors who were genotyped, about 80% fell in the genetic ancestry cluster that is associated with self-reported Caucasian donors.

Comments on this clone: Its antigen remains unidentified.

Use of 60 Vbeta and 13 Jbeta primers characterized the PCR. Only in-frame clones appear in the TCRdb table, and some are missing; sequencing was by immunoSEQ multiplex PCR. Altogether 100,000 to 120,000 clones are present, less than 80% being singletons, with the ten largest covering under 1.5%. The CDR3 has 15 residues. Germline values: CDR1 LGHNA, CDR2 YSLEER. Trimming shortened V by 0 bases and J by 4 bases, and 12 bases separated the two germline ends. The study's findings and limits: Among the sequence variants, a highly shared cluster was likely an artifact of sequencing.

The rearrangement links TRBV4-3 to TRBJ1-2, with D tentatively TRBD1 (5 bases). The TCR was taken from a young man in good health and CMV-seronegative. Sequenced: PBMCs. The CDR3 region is CASSQDARTPYGYTF. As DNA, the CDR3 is TGCGCCAGCAGCCAAGATGCGAGGACACCCTATGGCTACACCTTC.